This T cell receptor (beta chain) was identified during a study of blood T cell repertoires in COVID-19. Turning to the study itself: Some COVID-19 samples were acute and others convalescent; all came from the United States, Italy and Spain. PBMCs, B-cell-depleted T cells, or T cells were the source of the cDNA or gDNA that made up the material.

The CDR3 extends over 14 amino acids. After removal of 0 bases from V and 1 base from J, the junction contained 1 base not matched to a gene. The germline V gene has CDR1 SGHKS and CDR2 YYEKEE (reference sequence). Points on this clone: The sample holds other DNA sequences that translate to the same CDR3.

Source study methods: Amplifying reference gene primers gave estimates of nucleated cell counts. The method was immunoSEQ multiplex PCR; TCRdb's version includes in-frame clones alone and lacks a portion of them. The DNA gave D and trimming, while V, J and clone size come from that table. The profile shows 200,000 or so clones, about 84% of them singletons. The gene calls are TRBV5-5 and TRBJ2-7; 7 bases line up with TRBD2. The clonotype comes from a woman aged 25-40 years with acute or convalescent COVID-19. The source material was peripheral blood. The CDR3 DNA reads TGTGCCAGCAGCTTGGCGGGGGGATCCTACGAGCAGTACTTC. It codes for CASSLAGGSYEQYF.